This T cell receptor beta chain comes out of a study of T cell clones after liver transplantation. Sorting of unstimulated PBMCs yielded separate CD3+CD4+ and CD3+CD8+ fractions. Note on this clone: A junction boundary mismatches the germline segment, possibly from a read error.

Clones were read by immunoSEQ multiplex PCR, and TCRdb kept only the in-frame ones, dropping some. The sample shows roughly 20,000 clones, under 95% of them seen only once. Looked up from germline, CDR1 is LNHDA and CDR2 is SQIVND (reference sequence). This CDR3 is 14 amino acids long. This TCR derives from a human patient who received a liver transplant. Some T cells may be the graft donor's. Sample: CD8+ T cells from blood, taken less than 28 months after liver transplant. The chain joins TRBV19 to TRBJ2-7, with 8 positions matching TRBD1. CDR3 residues: CASSLDRGPYEQYF. As DNA, the CDR3 is TGTGCCAGTAGTCTAGACAGGGGACCCTACGAGCAGTACTTC.